This T cell receptor beta chain was profiled in a study of shared clonotypes between healthy human individuals. The table came from immunoSEQ multiplex PCR; TCRdb's copy has only in-frame clones and leaves some out. This sample has some 490,000 clones, with approximately 84% found just once. The germline V and J ends were trimmed by 6 bases and 3 bases, with 11 bases remaining between them. The germline V gene has CDR1 WSHSY and CDR2 SAAADI. This CDR3 has 14 residues. This TCR came from a woman between 40 and 50 years old in good health. Some clones in this sample may be carry-over from other donors' samples. Input material: PBMCs. The rearrangement joins TRBV10-2 to TRBJ2-2; D ambiguous. The CDR3, as DNA: TGCGCCAGCAGACCTCCACGGGACACCGGGGAGCTGTTTTTT. This sequence encodes CASRPPRDTGELFF.